A single sample gave rise to the 27 T cell receptor beta chains below, sequenced in a study of T cell responses to AZD1222 COVID-19 vaccine. Using immunoSEQ multiplex PCR, the repertoire was profiled, and TCRdb retains in-frame clones only, with some absent. The sample lists 180,000 or so clones, 80% to 95% occurring once. The source was peripheral blood, collected 28 days after the second AZD1222 dose. The receptors derive from an adult who received the AZD1222 COVID-19 vaccine.

CDR3 loop: CASSLGVQGARETQYF. CDR3 DNA: TGTGCCAGCAGCTTAGGTGTGCAGGGGGCGCGAGAGACCCAGTACTTC. This chain uses TRBV11-3 with TRBJ2-5, with TRBD1 matching 8 bases. CDR3 length equals 16 residues. V gave up 1 base and J gave up 4 bases; unmatched junction bases: 8. The germline CDR1 and CDR2 sequences are SGHNT and YENEEA.

This clone was found a few times. V and J are TRBV28 and TRBJ1-6, with D perhaps matching TRBD1 (5 bases). The V end lost 6 bases, the J end lost 6 bases, and 12 bases lay between the germline ends. The CDR3 has 14 amino acids. CDR1 is MDHEN and CDR2 is SYDVKM in the germline V gene. CDR3 sequence reads: CASRGDWGNSPLHF. Written as DNA, the CDR3 is TGTGCCAGCAGAGGGGATTGGGGTAATTCACCCCTCCACTTT.

The gene calls are TRBV11-2 and TRBJ2-2; TRBD2 might be the D (5 bases). This CDR3 contains 16 residues. V was cut by 5 bases and J by 1 base, with 14 bases left in between. Germline-derived CDR1 and CDR2 are SGHAT and FQNNGV. CDR3 coding DNA: TGTGCCAGCAGCCCCCGGGGAGAGGTGAACACCGGGGAGCTGTTTTTT. Its translation: CASSPRGEVNTGELFF.

The V and J genes are TRBV3-1 (or the pseudogene TRBV3-2) and TRBJ1-2; D unresolved. The length of the CDR3 is 14 residues. Germline values: CDR1 LGHDT, CDR2 YNNKEL (reference sequence). V was clipped by 0 bases and J by 8 bases, with 13 bases between them. This CDR3 reads CASSQDRRPWGYTF. The CDR3, as DNA: TGTGCCAGCAGCCAAGATCGACGGCCTTGGGGCTACACCTTC.

The rearrangement links TRBV30 to TRBJ1-6; 9 bases map to TRBD1. Germline assignment: CDR1 GTSNPN and CDR2 SVGIG (reference sequence). The CDR3 is made up of 14 amino acids. The V and J ends lost 3 bases and 9 bases, in that order; junction bases with no gene match: 6. The DNA for the CDR3 is TGTGCCTGGAGCATGACAGGGGGAGGTTCACCCCTCCACTTT. Its translation: CAWSMTGGGSPLHF.

This clone was observed once. This sequence joins TRBV5-3 and TRBJ2-4; TRBD2 might be the D (5 bases). TRBV5-3 is known as an ORF, though its function is uncertain. The V gene lost 4 bases and the J gene lost 0 bases, with 14 bases spanning the gap. The length of the CDR3 is 16 residues. Here the CDR3 reads CARSPVRGLAKNIQYF. As DNA, the CDR3 is TGTGCCAGAAGCCCTGTTCGCGGACTAGCCAAAAACATTCAGTACTTC.

This chain connects TRBV2 to TRBJ1-2, with D maybe TRBD1 (6 bases). Germline-derived CDR1 and CDR2 are SNHLY and FYNNEI. The CDR3 covers 12 residues. V was pared by 6 bases and J by 5 bases, with 10 bases between. The CDR3 sequence: CASSGTPYGYTF. CDR3 nucleotides: TGTGCCAGCAGCGGGACACCGTATGGCTACACCTTC.

The rearrangement joins TRBV25-1 to TRBJ1-6, with TRBD1 matching 9 bases. Germline V gene data show CDR1 as MGHDK and CDR2 as SYGVNS. CDR3 length equals 16 residues. V lost 4 bases to trimming and J lost 7 bases; unmatched junction nucleotides: 8. DNA for the CDR3: TGTGCCAGCAGTGCCCAGGACAGGGGAGGAAATTCACCCCTCCACTTT. Amino acids: CASSAQDRGGNSPLHF.

This clone is a singleton in its sample. The genes are TRBV29-1 and TRBJ1-3; D may be TRBD1 (5 bases). From germline, CDR1 is SQVTM and CDR2 ANQGSEA. The CDR3 has 12 amino acids. The V end lost 6 bases, the J end lost 1 base, and 7 bases lay between the germline ends. The DNA for the CDR3 is TGCAGCGTAGCAGGGTCTGGAAACACCATATATTTT. This sequence encodes CSVAGSGNTIYF.

V usage is TRBV10-2 and J usage is TRBJ1-2, with D hard to call. Germline V gene lookup returns CDR1 WSHSY and CDR2 SAAADI. Trimming left V 8 bases short and J 8 bases short, with 15 bases between. The CDR3 is 12 residues long. CDR3: CASLDGPWGYTF. As DNA, the CDR3 is TGCGCCAGCCTGGACGGGCCCTGGGGCTACACCTTC.

The chain carries TRBV7-3 and TRBJ2-4, with D possibly being TRBD1 (5 bases). The V gene lost 4 bases and the J gene lost 3 bases, with 13 bases spanning the gap. Looked up from germline, CDR1 is SGHTA and CDR2 is FQGTGA. CDR3 length: 15 residues. CDR3 coding DNA: TGTGCCAGCAGCTCCCCGACAGTAGACAAAAACATTCAGTACTTC. Residues: CASSSPTVDKNIQYF.

This chain connects TRBV27 to TRBJ1-5; maybe TRBD1 (5 bases). V was cut by 0 bases and J by 4 bases, with 13 bases left in between. The CDR3 contains 16 residues. CDR1 and CDR2 (germline): MNHEY, SMNVEV (reference sequence). CDR3 amino acids: CASSLSAFGGNQPQHF. CDR3 nucleotide sequence: TGTGCCAGCAGTTTATCCGCTTTCGGGGGGAATCAGCCCCAGCATTTT.

This rearrangement joins TRBV4-2 to TRBJ1-1, with D unresolved. V was pared by 4 bases and J by 5 bases, with 14 bases between. CDR1 and CDR2 (germline): LGHNA, YNFKEQ. The CDR3 totals 14 residues. For the CDR3, the DNA is TGTGCCAGCAGCCGAGGGTCGGCTGGGACTGAAGCTTTCTTT. This translates into CASSRGSAGTEAFF.

The CDR3 loop is CASSLARGMGTDTQYF. The CDR3 nucleotides are TGTGCCAGCAGCTTGGCCCGGGGAATGGGCACAGATACGCAGTATTTT. The rearrangement joins TRBV5-4 to TRBJ2-3, with D perhaps matching TRBD2 (5 bases). CDR1 SGHNT and CDR2 YYREEE come from the germline V gene (reference sequence). V was shortened by 0 bases and J by 1 base, with 12 bases between the two germline ends. The CDR3 consists of 16 residues.

This chain uses TRBV6-5 with TRBJ2-3; 7 positions agree with TRBD1. Germline trimming cut 7 bases from V and 2 bases from J; bases unmatched to any gene: 6. The CDR3 extends over 14 amino acids. Germline V gene sequence: CDR1 MNHEY, CDR2 SVGAGI. The DNA of the CDR3 is TGTGCCAGCAAGAGACAGGGTAACACAGATACGCAGTATTTT. Translating it yields CASKRQGNTDTQYF.

The CDR3 is CASRGDEWNTEAFF. CDR3 nucleotide sequence: TGTGCCAGCAGGGGGGATGAGTGGAACACTGAAGCTTTCTTT. This chain joins TRBV27 and TRBJ1-1, with D possibly being TRBD1 (5 bases). V lost 6 bases, J lost 1 base, and 12 bases lay in between. Germline CDR1 reads MNHEY; CDR2 reads SMNVEV (reference sequence). This CDR3 region has 14 residues.

The J gene is TRBJ2-7, the V gene TRBV21-1; the D segment call TRBD1 is taken from the table without a DNA check. TRBV21-1 is deemed a pseudogene. This CDR3 spans 15 amino acids. Here the CDR3 reads CASSSPPGHSYEQYF. CDR3 nucleotides: TGTGCCAGCAGCTCCCCCCCTGGACATTCCTACGAGCAGTACTTC.

This clone was detected only a few times. In nucleotides, the CDR3 is TGTGCCAGCAGGCAGGATCTAGCGGGAGCCGGGGAGCTGTTTTTT. This translates into CASRQDLAGAGELFF. The rearrangement joins TRBV7-2 to TRBJ2-2; 10 bases are a match to TRBD2. V lost 6 bases and J lost 6; bases outside the gene matches: 7. The CDR3 spans 15 residues. Germline V lookup: CDR1 SGHTA, CDR2 FQGNSA.

The chain employs TRBV27 and TRBJ1-1, with D possibly matching TRBD1 (6 bases). This CDR3 spans 13 amino acids. V gave up 3 bases and J gave up 5 bases, with 10 bases separating them. Germline lookup yields CDR1 MNHEY and CDR2 SMNVEV (reference sequence). The CDR3: CASSFQGRTEAFF. The CDR3 DNA reads TGTGCCAGCAGTTTTCAGGGGCGGACTGAAGCTTTCTTT.

The rearrangement joins TRBV7-9 to TRBJ2-2; D unclear. V was trimmed by 5 bases and J by 0 bases, leaving 7 bases between them. The germline gives CDR1 SEHNR, CDR2 FQNEAQ (reference sequence). This CDR3 is built from 14 residues. The CDR3 spells CASSRRANTGELFF. The CDR3 DNA sequence: TGTGCCAGCAGCCGCCGGGCGAACACCGGGGAGCTGTTTTTT. The full variable domain, rest sourced from reference TRBV7-9 and TRBJ2-2, is DTGVSQNPRHKITKRGQNVTFRCDPISEHNRLYWYRQTLGQGPEFLTYFQNEAQLEKSRLLSDRFSAERPKGSFSTLEIQRTEQGDSAMYLCASSRRANTGELFFGEGSRLTVL.

This rearrangement joins TRBV9 to TRBJ2-5; 7 positions agree with TRBD1. V shed 0 bases and J 3 bases; nucleotides not matched to a gene: 2. CDR1 SGDLS and CDR2 YYNGEE come from the germline V gene. This CDR3 region has 14 residues. This CDR3 reads CASSVEGGKETQYF. Here the CDR3 DNA reads TGTGCCAGCAGCGTAGAAGGGGGCAAAGAGACCCAGTACTTC.

This clone occurred a few times. V is TRBV11-3 and J is TRBJ1-1; unclear D gene. CDR3 length: 13 amino acids. Germline V lookup: CDR1 SGHNT, CDR2 YENEEA. V was trimmed by 3 bases and J by 5 bases, leaving 10 bases between them. The CDR3 nucleotides are TGTGCCAGCAGCTTCTCCCGGGGAACTGAAGCTTTCTTT. Encoded protein: CASSFSRGTEAFF.

V usage is TRBV11-2 and J usage is TRBJ1-1; no firm D call. V gave up 1 base and J gave up 6 bases, with 6 bases separating them. The CDR3 totals 12 residues. Looked up from germline, CDR1 is SGHAT and CDR2 is FQNNGV. The CDR3 nucleotides read TGTGCCAGCAGCTTAGTAGGCGCTGAAGCTTTCTTT. It codes for CASSLVGAEAFF.

V gene TRBV28 combines with J gene TRBJ1-5, with 9 nucleotides matching TRBD1. Germline-derived CDR1 and CDR2 are MDHEN and SYDVKM. This CDR3 comprises 16 residues. V was clipped by 5 bases and J by 3 bases; unmatched bases: 8. The CDR3 spells CASSKWTGASNQPQHF. The CDR3 nucleotides are TGTGCCAGCAGTAAATGGACAGGGGCCTCCAATCAGCCCCAGCATTTT. The full variable domain, completed using reference TRBV28 and TRBJ1-5, is DVKVTQSSRYLVKRTGEKVFLECVQDMDHENMFWYRQDPGLGLRLIYFSYDVKMKEKGDIPEGYSVSREKKERFSLILESASTNQTSMYLCASSKWTGASNQPQHFGDGTRLSIL.

This chain connects TRBV3-1 (or the pseudogene TRBV3-2) to TRBJ1-1; no clear D. Trimming pared 1 base from V and 6 bases from J, leaving 18 bases between. Germline V lookup: CDR1 LGHDT, CDR2 YNNKEL (reference sequence). This CDR3 contains 16 residues. This chain's CDR3 is CASSQVITGNRAEAFF. The CDR3 DNA reads as TGTGCCAGCAGCCAAGTTATTACGGGGAATAGGGCTGAAGCTTTCTTT.

The gene calls are TRBV5-1 and TRBJ1-2; D ambiguous. Trimming stripped 4 bases from V and 0 bases from J, with 13 bases between. In germline, CDR1 is SGHRS, CDR2 YFSETQ. The CDR3 consists of 15 residues. CDR3 residues: CASSGGQAPNYGYTF. DNA of the CDR3: TGCGCCAGCAGCGGTGGGCAGGCTCCTAACTATGGCTACACCTTC. Based on the CDR3 plus reference TRBV5-1 and TRBJ1-2, the full variable domain is KAGVTQTPRYLIKTRGQQVTLSCSPISGHRSVSWYQQTPGQGLQFLFEYFSETQRNKGNFPGRFSGRQFSNSRSEMNVSTLELGDSALYLCASSGGQAPNYGYTFGSGTRLTVV.

V gene TRBV5-4 combines with J gene TRBJ2-1; 7 bases agree with TRBD2. In germline, CDR1 is SGHNT, CDR2 YYREEE (reference sequence). The CDR3 loop spans 17 amino acids. The J segment lost 4 bases and the V segment lost 0 bases, leaving 10 bases of the junction unmatched. The CDR3 protein is CASSLAGSGLGYNEQFF. CDR3 coding DNA: TGTGCCAGCAGCTTGGCCGGTAGCGGGCTTGGTTACAATGAGCAGTTCTTC.